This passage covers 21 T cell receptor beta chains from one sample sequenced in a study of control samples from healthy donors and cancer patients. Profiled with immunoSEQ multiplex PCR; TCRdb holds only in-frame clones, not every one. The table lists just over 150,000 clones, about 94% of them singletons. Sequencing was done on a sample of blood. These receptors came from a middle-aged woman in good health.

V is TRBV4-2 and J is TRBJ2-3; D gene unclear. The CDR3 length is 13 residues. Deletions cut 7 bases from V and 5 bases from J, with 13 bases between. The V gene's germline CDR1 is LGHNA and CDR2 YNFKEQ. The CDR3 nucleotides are TGTGCCAGCACAAGCCAATTCGGAGATACGCAGTATTTT. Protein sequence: CASTSQFGDTQYF.

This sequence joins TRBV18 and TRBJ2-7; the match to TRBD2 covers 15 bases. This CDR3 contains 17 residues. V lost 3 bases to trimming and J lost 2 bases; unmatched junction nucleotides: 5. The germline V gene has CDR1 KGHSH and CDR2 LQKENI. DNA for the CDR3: TGTGCCAGCTCACCGGGACTAGCGGGGGGCCGTACCTACGAGCAGTACTTC. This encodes CASSPGLAGGRTYEQYF.

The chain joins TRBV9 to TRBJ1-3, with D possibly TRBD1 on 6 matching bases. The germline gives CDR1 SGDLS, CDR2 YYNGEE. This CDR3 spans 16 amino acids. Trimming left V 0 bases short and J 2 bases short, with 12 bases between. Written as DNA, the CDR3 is TGTGCCAGCAGCGTAGCTTGGACAGATACTGGAAACACCATATATTTT. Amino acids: CASSVAWTDTGNTIYF.

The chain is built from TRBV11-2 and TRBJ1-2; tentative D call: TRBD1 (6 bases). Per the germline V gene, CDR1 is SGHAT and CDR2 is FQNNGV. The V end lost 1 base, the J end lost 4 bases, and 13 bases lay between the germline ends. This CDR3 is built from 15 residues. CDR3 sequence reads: CASSLVAGGAYGYTF. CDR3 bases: TGTGCCAGCAGCTTAGTAGCGGGGGGCGCCTATGGCTACACCTTC.

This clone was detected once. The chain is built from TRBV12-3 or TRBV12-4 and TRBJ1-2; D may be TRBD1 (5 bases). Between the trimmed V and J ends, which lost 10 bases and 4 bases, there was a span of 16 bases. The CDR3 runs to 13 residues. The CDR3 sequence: CATGDGGSYGYTF. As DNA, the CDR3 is TGTGCCACCGGGGACGGGGGGAGCTATGGCTACACCTTC.

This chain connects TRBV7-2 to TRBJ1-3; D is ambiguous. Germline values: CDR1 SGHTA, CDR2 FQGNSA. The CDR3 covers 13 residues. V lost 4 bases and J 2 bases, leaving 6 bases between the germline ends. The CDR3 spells CASSSTTGNTIYF. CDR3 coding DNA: TGTGCCAGCAGCTCCACGACTGGAAACACCATATATTTT.

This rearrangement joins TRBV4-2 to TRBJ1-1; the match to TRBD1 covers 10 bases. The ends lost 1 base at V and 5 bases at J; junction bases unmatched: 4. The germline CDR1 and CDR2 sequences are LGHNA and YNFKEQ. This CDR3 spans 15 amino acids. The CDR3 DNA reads TGTGCCAGCAGCCAAGCGGGACAGGGGTGGACTGAAGCTTTCTTT. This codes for CASSQAGQGWTEAFF.

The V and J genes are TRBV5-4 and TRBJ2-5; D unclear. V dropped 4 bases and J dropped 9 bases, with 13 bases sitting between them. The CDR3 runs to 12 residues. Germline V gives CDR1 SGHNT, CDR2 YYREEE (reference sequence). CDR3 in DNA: TGTGCCAGCAGCGCCTCGAAGAAGGCCCAGTACTTC. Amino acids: CASSASKKAQYF.

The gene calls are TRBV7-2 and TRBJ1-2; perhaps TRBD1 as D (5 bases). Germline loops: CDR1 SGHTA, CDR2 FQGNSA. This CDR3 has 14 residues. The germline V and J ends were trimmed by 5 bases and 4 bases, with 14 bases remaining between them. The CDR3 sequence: CASSVPGRSYGYTF. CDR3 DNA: TGTGCCAGCAGCGTACCAGGGCGGAGCTATGGCTACACCTTC.

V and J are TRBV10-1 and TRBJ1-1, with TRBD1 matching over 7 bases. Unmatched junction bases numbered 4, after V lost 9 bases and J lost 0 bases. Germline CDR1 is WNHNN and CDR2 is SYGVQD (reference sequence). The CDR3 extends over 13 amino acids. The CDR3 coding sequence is TGCGCCAGTTCGGGACAGTTGAACACTGAAGCTTTCTTT. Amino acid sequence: CASSGQLNTEAFF.

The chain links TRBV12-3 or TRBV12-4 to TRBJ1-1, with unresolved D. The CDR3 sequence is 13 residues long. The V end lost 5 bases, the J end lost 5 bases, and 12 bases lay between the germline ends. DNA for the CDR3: TGTGCCAGCAGTCCTACCGTGGGTACTGAAGCTTTCTTT. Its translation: CASSPTVGTEAFF.

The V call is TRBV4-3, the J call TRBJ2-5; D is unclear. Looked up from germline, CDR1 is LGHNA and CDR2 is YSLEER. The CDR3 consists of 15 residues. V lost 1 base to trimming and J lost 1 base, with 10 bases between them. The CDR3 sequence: CASSQASRFQETQYF. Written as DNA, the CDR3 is TGCGCCAGCAGCCAAGCGTCGCGGTTCCAAGAGACCCAGTACTTC.

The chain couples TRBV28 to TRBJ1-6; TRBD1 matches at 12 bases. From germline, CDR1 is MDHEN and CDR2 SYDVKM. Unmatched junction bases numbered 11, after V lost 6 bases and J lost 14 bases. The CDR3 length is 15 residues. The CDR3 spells CASSVPGQGALALHF. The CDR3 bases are TGTGCCAGCAGCGTCCCGGGACAGGGGGCTTTAGCCCTCCACTTT.

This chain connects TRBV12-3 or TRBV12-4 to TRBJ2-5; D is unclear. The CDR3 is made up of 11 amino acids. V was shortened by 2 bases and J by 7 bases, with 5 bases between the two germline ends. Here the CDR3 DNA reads TGTGCCAGCAGTTTATACCTGACCCAGTACTTC. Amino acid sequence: CASSLYLTQYF.

Here the CDR3 reads CASSTGTQGAFF. CDR3 DNA sequence: TGTGCCAGCAGTACCGGGACACAGGGAGCTTTCTTT. This chain links TRBV12-3 or TRBV12-4 with TRBJ1-1, with D possibly TRBD1 on 6 matching bases. V was pared by 5 bases and J by 10 bases, with 14 bases between. CDR3 length equals 12 residues.

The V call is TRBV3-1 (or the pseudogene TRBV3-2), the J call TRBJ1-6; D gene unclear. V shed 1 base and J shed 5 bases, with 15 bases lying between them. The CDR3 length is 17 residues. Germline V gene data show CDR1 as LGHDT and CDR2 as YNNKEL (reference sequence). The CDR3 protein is CASSQGVPGRNNSPLHF. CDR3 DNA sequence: TGTGCCAGCAGCCAAGGAGTGCCGGGGAGGAATAATTCACCCCTCCACTTT.

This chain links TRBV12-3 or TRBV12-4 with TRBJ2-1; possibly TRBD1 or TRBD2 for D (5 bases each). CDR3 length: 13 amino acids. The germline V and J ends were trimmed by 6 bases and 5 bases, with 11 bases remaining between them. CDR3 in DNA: TGTGCCAGCAGAGCGGACAACCACAATGAGCAGTTCTTC. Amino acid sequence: CASRADNHNEQFF.

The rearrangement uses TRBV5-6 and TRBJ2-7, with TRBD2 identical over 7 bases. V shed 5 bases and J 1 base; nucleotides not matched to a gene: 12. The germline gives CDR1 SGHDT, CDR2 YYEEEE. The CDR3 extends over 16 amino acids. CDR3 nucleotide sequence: TGTGCCAGCAGACCGGCGGCCGGGAGGCCTTCCTACGAGCAGTACTTC. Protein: CASRPAAGRPSYEQYF.

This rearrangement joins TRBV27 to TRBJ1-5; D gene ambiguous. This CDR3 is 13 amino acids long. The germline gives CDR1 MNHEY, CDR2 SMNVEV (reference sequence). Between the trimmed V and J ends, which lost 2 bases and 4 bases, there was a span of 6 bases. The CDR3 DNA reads TGTGCCAGCAGTTTAAGAGAAAATCAGCCCCAGCATTTT. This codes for CASSLRENQPQHF.

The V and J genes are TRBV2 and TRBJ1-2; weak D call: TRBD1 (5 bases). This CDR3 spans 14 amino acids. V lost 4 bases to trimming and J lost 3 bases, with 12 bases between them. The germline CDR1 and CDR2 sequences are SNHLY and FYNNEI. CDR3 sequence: CASSGRGLHYGYTF. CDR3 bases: TGTGCCAGCAGTGGGCGGGGACTGCACTATGGCTACACCTTC.

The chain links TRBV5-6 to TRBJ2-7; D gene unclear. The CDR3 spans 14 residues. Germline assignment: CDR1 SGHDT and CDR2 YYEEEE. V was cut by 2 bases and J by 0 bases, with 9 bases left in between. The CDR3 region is CASSFPWNSYEQYF. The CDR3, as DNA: TGTGCCAGCAGCTTCCCTTGGAACTCCTACGAGCAGTACTTC.